These T cell receptor beta chains were read from a single sample in a study of human T cells and chemical hapten exposure. One entry per CDR3 protein results from TCRdb running MiXCR on the RACE reads. The repertoire holds over 12,000 distinct CDR3 sequences, with approximately 16% as singletons. The sample in question was whole blood, obtained in connection with sensitization to the hapten diphenylcyclopropenone (DPC). The receptor source for this set is a woman aged 25 to 39 with alopecia areata. Some clones in this sample may be carry-over from other donors' samples. CDR3s include the opening cysteine and the closing phenylalanine or tryptophan.

V	J	CDR3
TRBV18	TRBJ1-1	CASSPPNTEAFF
TRBV28	TRBJ2-4	CASSSLNKAKNIQYF
TRBV10-3	TRBJ1-5	CAISESRGSNQPQHF
TRBV12-3/TRBV12-4	TRBJ1-1	CASSSWTGTEAFF
TRBV7-6	TRBJ1-4	CASSRLGGNEKLFF
TRBV19	TRBJ2-1	CASAVMSSYNEQFF
TRBV3-1	TRBJ2-3	CASSQELVSRDTQYF
TRBV14	TRBJ2-2	CASSQVLGTGELFF
TRBV29-1	TRBJ1-5	CSVGGSNQPQHF
TRBV4-2	TRBJ2-4	CASSQVDLAKNIQYF
TRBV7-3	TRBJ2-7	CASSTGGFSEQYF
TRBV7-2	TRBJ1-2	CASSLSQGIGYTF
TRBV18	TRBJ2-1	CASSPDSYNEQFF
TRBV2	TRBJ1-1	CASSGDILGPEAFF
TRBV11-2	TRBJ2-2	CASSFRELDTGELFF
TRBV10-3	TRBJ1-1	CAIGGRGDTEAFF
TRBV2	TRBJ2-4	CASDFLDRGVNIQYF
TRBV29-1	TRBJ2-1	CSVGQVSYNEQFF
TRBV20-1	TRBJ1-4	CSGGEAEKLFF
TRBV29-1	TRBJ1-2	CSARTAYGYTF
TRBV12-3/TRBV12-4	TRBJ2-3	CATGLAGSTDTQYF
TRBV7-3	TRBJ1-1	CASSLGHSNTEAFF
TRBV11-2	TRBJ2-1	CASSLAPGNSNEQFF
TRBV12-3/TRBV12-4	TRBJ2-1	CASRKHGTSDNEQFF
TRBV7-8	TRBJ1-1	CASSWRTGESNTEAFF
TRBV18	TRBJ1-2	CASSLNADSYGYTF
TRBV7-2	TRBJ1-6	CASSLDRLSSPLHF
TRBV10-3	TRBJ2-3	CAITETSNPDTQYF
TRBV27	TRBJ1-1	CASSLYAGQLNTEAFF
TRBV29-1	TRBJ2-2	CSTRAGTQAGELFF
TRBV12-3/TRBV12-4	TRBJ1-2	CASRADYGYTF
TRBV6-6	TRBJ2-5	CASSYPGLEETQYF